These T cell receptor beta chains were read from a single sample in a study of blood T cell repertoires in COVID-19. The assay was immunoSEQ multiplex PCR, and TCRdb's table has in-frame clones only and misses some. This sample has 90,000 to 120,000 clones, with approximately 84% found just once. Sequenced sample: peripheral blood. The source is a human donor in a cohort sampled during active COVID-19. CDR3s include the opening cysteine and the closing phenylalanine or tryptophan. A D gene is named only where the DNA matches it firmly. Size tells how often a clone was seen (once, few, many) or the class of an expanded clone, and some rows leave it out.

clone size: once
J gene: TRBJ1-4
V gene: TRBV4-3
D gene: .
CDR3 DNA: TGCGCCAGCAGCCAAGATAAAGAAAAACTGTTTTTT
CDR3 protein: CASSQDKEKLFF

clone size: .
J gene: TRBJ2-5
V gene: TRBV30
D gene: .
CDR3 DNA: TGTGCCTGGAGTTGGCCAGGCGGGACGAGGGAGACCCAGTACTTC
CDR3 protein: CAWSWPGGTRETQYF

clone size: .
J gene: TRBJ2-5
V gene: TRBV7-2
D gene: .
CDR3 DNA: TGTGCCAGCAGCTTAGCCCCACCCGGCAGGGAAGAGACCCAGTACTTC
CDR3 protein: CASSLAPPGREETQYF

clone size: .
J gene: TRBJ1-2
V gene: TRBV14
D gene: .
CDR3 DNA: TGTGCCAGCAGTCTTGGTAGGCGAGGGTCTGGCTACACCTTC
CDR3 protein: CASSLGRRGSGYTF

clone size: .
J gene: TRBJ1-4
V gene: TRBV6-2/TRBV6-3
D gene: .
CDR3 DNA: TGTGCCAGCAGTGGTTTGGAAACGGACAGAAAACTGTTTTTT
CDR3 protein: CASSGLETDRKLFF

clone size: .
J gene: TRBJ2-3
V gene: TRBV25-1
D gene: .
CDR3 DNA: TGTGCCAGCAGTGAATCCCCCTTGGCTACGCAGTATTTT
CDR3 protein: CASSESPLATQYF

clone size: few
J gene: TRBJ2-1
V gene: TRBV27
D gene: .
CDR3 DNA: TGTGCCAGCAGTTTTAGCGAGAACAATGAGCAGTTCTTC
CDR3 protein: CASSFSENNEQFF

clone size: .
J gene: TRBJ1-1
V gene: TRBV10-3
D gene: TRBD1
CDR3 DNA: TGTGCCACCGAGGGACAGACTGAAGCTTTCTTT
CDR3 protein: CATEGQTEAFF

clone size: .
J gene: TRBJ1-6
V gene: TRBV11-2
D gene: .
CDR3 DNA: TGTGCCAGCAGCTTAGCGCTCGGGAGGCGACTCCACTTT
CDR3 protein: CASSLALGRRLHF

clone size: .
J gene: TRBJ2-6
V gene: TRBV5-5
D gene: .
CDR3 DNA: TGTGCCAGCAGCTTGAGCGGGGCCAACGTCCTGACTTTC
CDR3 protein: CASSLSGANVLTF

clone size: .
J gene: TRBJ1-1
V gene: TRBV4-3
D gene: .
CDR3 DNA: TGCGCCAGCAGCCCCTACGCGGGGAACACTGAAGCTTTCTTT
CDR3 protein: CASSPYAGNTEAFF

clone size: .
J gene: TRBJ1-5
V gene: TRBV6-6
D gene: TRBD1
CDR3 DNA: TGTGCCAGCGGAAACAGGGGGCGAGAGGATCAGCCCCAGCATTTT
CDR3 protein: CASGNRGREDQPQHF

clone size: .
J gene: TRBJ2-2
V gene: TRBV7-2
D gene: .
CDR3 DNA: TGTGCCAGCAGCACAGGCCCGGCCGGGGAGCTGTTTTTT
CDR3 protein: CASSTGPAGELFF

clone size: .
J gene: TRBJ2-5
V gene: TRBV5-1
D gene: .
CDR3 DNA: TGCGCCAGCAACCCTTTGAGCCGGTTAGAGACCCAGTACTTC
CDR3 protein: CASNPLSRLETQYF

clone size: .
J gene: TRBJ2-1
V gene: TRBV18
D gene: TRBD2
CDR3 DNA: TGTGCCAGCTCACCAAATTTACTAGCGTCCGATGAGCAGTTCTTC
CDR3 protein: CASSPNLLASDEQFF

clone size: few
J gene: TRBJ1-6
V gene: TRBV12-3/TRBV12-4
D gene: TRBD1
CDR3 DNA: TGTGCCAGCCGCCCCCAACAGGGGTCACCCCTCCACTTT
CDR3 protein: CASRPQQGSPLHF

clone size: few
J gene: TRBJ2-2
V gene: TRBV7-9
D gene: TRBD2
CDR3 DNA: TGTGCCAGCAGCTTATATAGCGGGAGAAACACCGGGGAGCTGTTTTTT
CDR3 protein: CASSLYSGRNTGELFF

clone size: .
J gene: TRBJ2-3
V gene: TRBV30
D gene: .
CDR3 DNA: TGTGCCTGGAGTGTCACCTGGGGGGTAGCGGAGACTATCACAGATACGCAGTATTTT
CDR3 protein: CAWSVTWGVAETITDTQYF

clone size: .
J gene: TRBJ2-1
V gene: TRBV11-2
D gene: .
CDR3 DNA: TGTGCCAGTACTCTTAGCGAGCACAATGAGCAGTTCTTC
CDR3 protein: CASTLSEHNEQFF

clone size: .
J gene: TRBJ2-1
V gene: TRBV29-1
D gene: .
CDR3 DNA: TGCAGCGTTAGCGGACCGAATGAGCAGTTCTTC
CDR3 protein: CSVSGPNEQFF

clone size: .
J gene: TRBJ2-5
V gene: TRBV11-2
D gene: .
CDR3 DNA: TGTGCCAGCAGCTTTGGGGGGTTGGAGACCCAGTACTTC
CDR3 protein: CASSFGGLETQYF

clone size: .
J gene: TRBJ2-5
V gene: TRBV5-1
D gene: TRBD2
CDR3 DNA: TGCGCCAGCAGCAAGGGGACTAGCGGGTTTGGAGGGGAGACCCAGTACTTC
CDR3 protein: CASSKGTSGFGGETQYF

clone size: .
J gene: TRBJ2-2
V gene: TRBV6-1
D gene: TRBD2
CDR3 DNA: TGTGCCAGCAGTGATAGGGGAGGGACCGGGGAGCTGTTTTTT
CDR3 protein: CASSDRGGTGELFF

clone size: .
J gene: TRBJ2-1
V gene: TRBV10-3
D gene: TRBD2
CDR3 DNA: TGTGCCATCAGGAGTAGCGGGAGTAGGTCCTACAATGAGCAGTTCTTC
CDR3 protein: CAIRSSGSRSYNEQFF

clone size: .
J gene: TRBJ1-1
V gene: TRBV2
D gene: .
CDR3 DNA: TGTGCCAGCAGTGAAGAGCAATTAGTGTCGAACACTGAAGCTTTCTTT
CDR3 protein: CASSEEQLVSNTEAFF

clone size: .
J gene: TRBJ2-4
V gene: TRBV7-2
D gene: .
CDR3 DNA: TGTGCCAGCAGCTTAGGGCAGGGCAGAAACATTCAGTACTTC
CDR3 protein: CASSLGQGRNIQYF

clone size: few
J gene: TRBJ1-1
V gene: TRBV7-9
D gene: TRBD1
CDR3 DNA: TGTGCCAGCAGCTCGGGACAGGGGTCGAGAACTGAAGCTTTCTTT
CDR3 protein: CASSSGQGSRTEAFF

clone size: .
J gene: TRBJ2-7
V gene: TRBV28
D gene: TRBD1
CDR3 DNA: TGTGCCAGCGCAAAGACAGGGGTCGGCGAGCAGTACTTC
CDR3 protein: CASAKTGVGEQYF

clone size: .
J gene: TRBJ1-3
V gene: TRBV7-2
D gene: TRBD1
CDR3 DNA: TGTGCCAGCAGCTCCCCCAGACAGGGGTCTGGAAACACCATATATTTT
CDR3 protein: CASSSPRQGSGNTIYF

clone size: .
J gene: TRBJ2-2
V gene: TRBV18
D gene: TRBD1
CDR3 DNA: TGTGCCAGCTCACCTCGGGACAGCGGGGAGCTGTTTTTT
CDR3 protein: CASSPRDSGELFF

clone size: .
J gene: TRBJ2-5
V gene: TRBV12-5
D gene: TRBD1
CDR3 DNA: TGTGCTAGTGGTTTGATCCTGTCGGGACAGCAAGAGACCCAGTACTTC
CDR3 protein: CASGLILSGQQETQYF